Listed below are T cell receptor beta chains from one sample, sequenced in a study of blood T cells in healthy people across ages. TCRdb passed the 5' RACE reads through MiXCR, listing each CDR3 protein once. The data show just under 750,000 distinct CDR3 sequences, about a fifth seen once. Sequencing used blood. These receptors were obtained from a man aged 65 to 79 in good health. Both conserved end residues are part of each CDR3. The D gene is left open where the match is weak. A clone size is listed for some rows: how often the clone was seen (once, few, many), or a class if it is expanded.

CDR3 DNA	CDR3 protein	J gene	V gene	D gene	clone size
TGTGCCAGCAGTTACTCGGGACTTTCCACAGATACGCAGTATTTT	CASSYSGLSTDTQYF	TRBJ2-3	TRBV6-2/TRBV6-3	.	.
TGCAGTGCCCCGCCGGGGCTAAGCACAGATACGCAGTATTTT	CSAPPGLSTDTQYF	TRBJ2-3	TRBV20-1	.	.
TGTGCCTGGAGTGTTCAGGGGTGGAATGGCTACACCTTT	CAWSVQGWNGYTF	TRBJ1-2	TRBV30	.	few
TGTGCCAGCAGTGATCATAGCGGGAGTAGGTCCTACAATGAGCAGTTCTTC	CASSDHSGSRSYNEQFF	TRBJ2-1	TRBV6-4	TRBD2	few
TGTGCCAGCAGACCGGGCCAGAACACTGAAGCTTTCTTT	CASRPGQNTEAFF	TRBJ1-1	TRBV7-8	.	.
TGTGCCAGTAGTATGTTGGGGCTGGGCACAGATACGCAGTATTTT	CASSMLGLGTDTQYF	TRBJ2-3	TRBV19	.	few
TGTGCCAGCAGCCAAGATCCCTCTATGGGAGGGGGGAGTGACTATGGCTACACCTTC	CASSQDPSMGGGSDYGYTF	TRBJ1-2	TRBV14	.	.
TGTGCCAGCAGACAGCGAGAGAACACCGGGGAGCTGTTTTTT	CASRQRENTGELFF	TRBJ2-2	TRBV12-3/TRBV12-4	.	.
TGTGCCAGCAGTTACATTTACGATGAGCAGTTCTTC	CASSYIYDEQFF	TRBJ2-1	TRBV6-2/TRBV6-3	.	.
TGTGCCATCAGTTCCACCCAAGATACGCAGTATTTT	CAISSTQDTQYF	TRBJ2-3	TRBV10-3	.	.
TGTGCCAGCAGCTTACGGGGCGCGGATAATTCACCCCTCCGCTTT	CASSLRGADNSPLRF	TRBJ1-6	TRBV7-9	.	.
TGTGCCAGCACCAATTGGGCGGGAGGTTCAGATACGCAGTATTTT	CASTNWAGGSDTQYF	TRBJ2-3	TRBV19	TRBD2	few
TGTGCCAGCAGGAAAACAGGTCCCAATCTCCTAGGAAAACTGTTTTTT	CASRKTGPNLLGKLFF	TRBJ1-4	TRBV7-8	.	.
TGTGCCACCGGCGAAAGGGAAAAACTGTTTTTT	CATGEREKLFF	TRBJ1-4	TRBV6-6	.	.
TGTGCCAGCAGCCCGGTGGGGGGGCGAGAAGCTTTCTTT	CASSPVGGREAFF	TRBJ1-1	TRBV7-6	.	.
TGCAGTGCGGGGGTCGGACCGATAGCCAAAAACATTCAGTACTTC	CSAGVGPIAKNIQYF	TRBJ2-4	TRBV20-1	.	few
TGTGCCAGCAGGGGGGGTGACACTGAAGCTTTCTTT	CASRGGDTEAFF	TRBJ1-1	TRBV5-1	TRBD1	many
TGTGCCAGCAGCTTAGGCCGACAGGGCAATCAGCCCCAGCATTTT	CASSLGRQGNQPQHF	TRBJ1-5	TRBV7-8	.	many
TGTGCCAGCAGTTTCCGGCAGGGGCAAGGAGACAATGAGCAGTTCTTC	CASSFRQGQGDNEQFF	TRBJ2-1	TRBV6-5	.	few
TGCAGCGTTGATTGGATCTTCCTGGAGACCCAGTACTTC	CSVDWIFLETQYF	TRBJ2-5	TRBV29-1	.	.
TGCAGCGTTGAAGGTTTTGGGGGCTACAATGAGCAGTTCTTC	CSVEGFGGYNEQFF	TRBJ2-1	TRBV29-1	.	.
TGTGCCAGCGATACGGCCGCGGGAGGGCCGGGTGAGCAGTTCTTC	CASDTAAGGPGEQFF	TRBJ2-1	TRBV12-3/TRBV12-4	TRBD2	.
TGTGCCAGCAGGGAACCGGGACAGGGAAATTTTGGCTACACCTTC	CASREPGQGNFGYTF	TRBJ1-2	TRBV6-5	TRBD1	.
TGCAGTGCTACTTTCCACGAGCAGTACTTC	CSATFHEQYF	TRBJ2-7	TRBV20-1	.	.
TGTGCCTCCCAGGACCTCAGGGGCTCCTACGAGCAGTACTTC	CASQDLRGSYEQYF	TRBJ2-7	TRBV6-6	.	few
TGTGCCAGCAGCCAAAGGACGGAAGCCTACGAGCAGTACTTC	CASSQRTEAYEQYF	TRBJ2-7	TRBV27	.	.
TGTGCCAGCAGCCCAGGACTAGTTGGCTACGAGCAGTACTTC	CASSPGLVGYEQYF	TRBJ2-7	TRBV7-2	TRBD2	few
TGTGCCAGCAGCCAAGACGTCCGGAAAAATGAGCAGTTCTTC	CASSQDVRKNEQFF	TRBJ2-1	TRBV3-1	.	.
TGTGCCAGCAGTTACCCCCAAACAGCTGGCCACGAGCAGTACTTC	CASSYPQTAGHEQYF	TRBJ2-7	TRBV6-6	.	.
TGCGCCAGCCCCAAGGACGTAGCACCGAGCTCCTACAATGAGCAGTTCTTC	CASPKDVAPSSYNEQFF	TRBJ2-1	TRBV5-1	.	few
TGCGCCAGCGGCGGGCAAGCGGCCCTTACCACAGATACGCAGTATTTT	CASGGQAALTTDTQYF	TRBJ2-3	TRBV5-1	.	once
TGTGCCAGCAGCCCCTCGACCTTCAATGAGCAGTTCTTC	CASSPSTFNEQFF	TRBJ2-1	TRBV3-1	.	few
TGCGCCAGCAGCCGGGGACGACTGCCGGATGGCTACACCTTC	CASSRGRLPDGYTF	TRBJ1-2	TRBV5-1	.	few
TGCGCCAGCAGCTTGGGACCACAGGGGACAGGCGACAATGAGCAGTTCTTC	CASSLGPQGTGDNEQFF	TRBJ2-1	TRBV5-1	TRBD1	few